One and the same sample provided the 20 T cell receptor beta chains below, sequenced in a study of T cell repertoires in cytomegalovirus infection. TCRdb re-called the reads with MiXCR, one entry per CDR3 protein. The sample lists approximately 200,000 distinct CDR3 sequences; about 23% were seen once. The specimen sequenced was CD8+ T cells from PBMCs. The receptor set was obtained from a human donor in good health (CMV status not recorded). Some clones in this sample may be carry-over from other donors' samples.

The rearrangement joins TRBV9 to TRBJ2-3, with D possibly being TRBD2 (6 bases). V was shortened by 4 bases and J by 4 bases, with 16 bases between the two germline ends. The CDR3 contains 15 residues. From germline, CDR1 is SGDLS and CDR2 YYNGEE. This CDR3 reads CASSPGTLGADTQYF. In nucleotides, the CDR3 is TGTGCCAGCAGCCCTGGGACTCTCGGAGCAGATACGCAGTATTTT.

At least ten counts were recorded for this clonotype. The chain joins TRBV19 to TRBJ2-7, with D tentatively TRBD1 or TRBD2 (6 bases each). V was pared by 3 bases and J by 7 bases, with 16 bases between. The germline V gene encodes CDR1 LNHDA and CDR2 SQIVND (reference sequence). The CDR3 covers 14 residues. The CDR3 nucleotides read TGTGCCAGTAGTATCCAGGGGACTGTTGGGGAGCAGTACTTC. Translation: CASSIQGTVGEQYF.

In its sample, this clonotype was seen a few times. This chain links TRBV28 with TRBJ1-4; no reliable D call. CDR1 MDHEN and CDR2 SYDVKM come from the germline V gene. This CDR3 region has 14 residues. With 8 bases removed from V and 5 bases from J, the gap between germline ends came to 15 bases. The CDR3 sequence is CASSRVETNEKLFF. The DNA for the CDR3 is TGTGCCAGCTCTCGGGTTGAGACAAATGAAAAACTGTTTTTT.

This clonotype was observed a few times. The chain joins TRBV7-9 to TRBJ2-7; D gene unclear. Germline V gene sequence: CDR1 SEHNR, CDR2 FQNEAQ (reference sequence). V lost 1 base to trimming and J lost 7 bases, with 14 bases between them. This CDR3 has 14 amino acids. The CDR3, as DNA: TGTGCCAGCAGCTTAGGGTCGTTGCCGTCTGAGCAGTACTTC. Translating it yields CASSLGSLPSEQYF.

This clonotype was counted a few times. J is TRBJ1-4 and V is TRBV28; D unresolved. This CDR3 contains 14 residues. Germline V CDR1 and CDR2: MDHEN, SYDVKM. V lost 4 bases and J 8 bases, leaving 14 bases between the germline ends. As DNA, the CDR3 is TGTGCCAGCAGTTCTCCAAATCGGGGAGAAAAACTGTTTTTT. Its protein product is CASSSPNRGEKLFF.

This clonotype was counted at least ten times. One junction end disagrees with the germline gene, perhaps due to a read error. This sequence joins TRBV12-3 or TRBV12-4 and TRBJ2-3; D unclear. The CDR3 extends over 14 amino acids. This chain's CDR3 is CASSLVGSTDTQYF. In nucleotides, the CDR3 is TGTGCCAGCAGCTTAGTCGGATCCACAGATACGCAGTATTTT.

This clonotype was observed many times. The J gene is TRBJ1-2, the V gene TRBV29-1; maybe TRBD1 (5 bases). The CDR3 sequence is 12 residues long. Germline V gene lookup returns CDR1 SQVTM and CDR2 ANQGSEA. The germline V and J ends were trimmed by 3 bases and 4 bases, with 9 bases remaining between them. In DNA form, the CDR3 reads TGCAGCGTTGATTGGGGGGGCTATGGCTACACCTTC. Protein: CSVDWGGYGYTF.

The chain carries TRBV7-9 and TRBJ1-1; weak D call: TRBD1 (6 bases). Germline lookup yields CDR1 SEHNR and CDR2 FQNEAQ (reference sequence). The ends were cut back, 5 bases at V and 1 base at J, with 11 bases in the middle. There are 14 residues in the CDR3. This CDR3 is CASSGQPWNTEAFF. Here the CDR3 DNA reads TGTGCCAGCAGCGGACAGCCGTGGAACACTGAAGCTTTCTTT.

This clonotype has a count of ten or more. The J gene is TRBJ2-1, the V gene TRBV12-3 or TRBV12-4; 9 bases are a match to TRBD2. Losses at the gene ends were 6 bases for V and 5 bases for J; bases not matched to a gene: 5. The CDR3 totals 14 residues. CDR3: CASRDSGGHNEQFF. In DNA form, the CDR3 reads TGTGCCAGCAGAGATAGCGGGGGCCACAATGAGCAGTTCTTC.

This clonotype has just a few counts. This rearrangement joins TRBV25-1 to TRBJ2-1, with TRBD1 identical over 9 bases. This CDR3 is 16 amino acids long. After removal of 7 bases from V and 3 bases from J, the junction contained 10 bases not matched to a gene. Germline CDR1 reads MGHDK; CDR2 reads SYGVNS. Here the CDR3 DNA reads TGTGCCAGCATAAGAACGGGACAGGGAGGCTACAATGAGCAGTTCTTC. It yields the protein CASIRTGQGGYNEQFF.

Regarding this clonotype: One base away lies a much larger clone, so this may be a sequencing read error. CDR3 DNA: TGTGCCAGCAGTGTAAGCTCTGGGGCCAACGTCCTGACTTTC. Amino acids: CASSVSSGANVLTF. This sequence joins TRBV2 and TRBJ2-6; D is uncertain. The ends were cut back, 4 bases at V and 0 bases at J, with 4 bases in the middle. CDR1 and CDR2 (germline): SNHLY, FYNNEI. The CDR3 loop spans 14 amino acids.

This chain connects TRBV5-1 to TRBJ2-5, with a tentative D call TRBD1 (5 bases). V lost 4 bases and J 1 base, leaving 14 bases between the germline ends. Germline V lookup: CDR1 SGHRS, CDR2 YFSETQ. The CDR3 contains 15 residues. CDR3 bases: TGCGCCAGCAGCCCCATTTGGGGCTTCCAAGAGACCCAGTACTTC. It specifies CASSPIWGFQETQYF.

The chain links TRBV7-6 to TRBJ1-1; weak D call: TRBD1 (5 bases). The V and J ends lost 10 bases and 8 bases respectively, with 11 bases between them. This CDR3 spans 10 amino acids. Germline CDR1 SGHVS, CDR2 FNYEAQ. CDR3 residues: CANGTGEAFF. CDR3 in DNA: TGTGCCAACGGGACGGGCGAAGCTTTCTTT.

This clonotype was seen a single time. This rearrangement joins TRBV25-1 to TRBJ1-1; TRBD1 might be the D (5 bases). V shed 6 bases and J shed 9 bases, with 11 bases lying between them. Germline V gene sequence: CDR1 MGHDK, CDR2 SYGVNS. This CDR3 spans 11 amino acids. The CDR3 is CASRTGPQAFF. In DNA, the CDR3 is TGTGCCAGCAGAACGGGACCTCAAGCTTTCTTT.

This chain joins TRBV5-5 and TRBJ2-7; 7 bases line up with TRBD1. The V segment lost 4 bases and the J segment 3 bases; nucleotides outside the gene matches: 10. The CDR3 loop spans 15 amino acids. The germline V gene encodes CDR1 SGHKS and CDR2 YYEKEE (reference sequence). As DNA, the CDR3 is TGTGCCAGCAGCGGGGGACAGTCTGTAGGCTACGAGCAGTACTTC. Its translation is CASSGGQSVGYEQYF.

This clonotype was seen more than once but under ten times. The DNA for the CDR3 is TGTGCCAGCAGCCCGGCTGGGGGACTAGTATATGAGCAGTTCTTC. Its protein is CASSPAGGLVYEQFF. This chain links TRBV7-9 with TRBJ2-1, with TRBD2 identical over 8 bases. This CDR3 is built from 15 residues. V lost 5 bases and J lost 8; bases outside the gene matches: 11. Germline V gene sequence: CDR1 SEHNR, CDR2 FQNEAQ (reference sequence).

The table lists this clonotype with many counts. The chain carries TRBV12-3 or TRBV12-4 and TRBJ2-7; D perhaps matches TRBD2 (5 bases). Between the trimmed V and J ends, which lost 3 bases and 3 bases, there was a span of 6 bases. The CDR3 loop spans 12 amino acids. The CDR3 DNA reads as TGTGCCAGCAGTTTTCGGGGCTACGAGCAGTACTTC. Protein product: CASSFRGYEQYF.

This clonotype came up many times. The J gene is TRBJ2-1, the V gene TRBV7-9; D is ambiguous. Germline CDR1 reads SEHNR; CDR2 reads FQNEAQ (reference sequence). The CDR3 runs 11 residues. V was cut by 4 bases and J by 7 bases, with 5 bases left in between. The CDR3 loop is CASSYENEQFF. The DNA for the CDR3 is TGTGCCAGCAGCTACGAGAATGAGCAGTTCTTC.

This chain uses TRBV10-3 with TRBJ1-1; D is unresolved. CDR3 size: 12 residues. CDR1 and CDR2 (germline): ENHRY, SYGVKD. V lost 3 bases, J lost 4 bases, and 6 bases lay in between. DNA of the CDR3: TGTGCCATCAGTGAACCTATCACTGAAGCTTTCTTT. It specifies CAISEPITEAFF.

V usage is TRBV19 and J usage is TRBJ2-3, with D hard to call. This CDR3 comprises 13 residues. The germline V gene has CDR1 LNHDA and CDR2 SQIVND (reference sequence). The V gene lost 5 bases and the J gene lost 5 bases, with 11 bases spanning the gap. For the CDR3, the DNA is TGTGCCAGTAGTCTATTGTGGGGAGATACGCAGTATTTT. This codes for CASSLLWGDTQYF. The entire variable domain, with the rest obtained from reference TRBV19 and TRBJ2-3, is as follows: DGGITQSPKYLFRKEGQNVTLSCEQNLNHDAMYWYRQDPGQGLRLIYYSQIVNDFQKGDIAEGYSVSREKKESFPLTVTSAQKNPTAFYLCASSLLWGDTQYFGPGTRLTVL.